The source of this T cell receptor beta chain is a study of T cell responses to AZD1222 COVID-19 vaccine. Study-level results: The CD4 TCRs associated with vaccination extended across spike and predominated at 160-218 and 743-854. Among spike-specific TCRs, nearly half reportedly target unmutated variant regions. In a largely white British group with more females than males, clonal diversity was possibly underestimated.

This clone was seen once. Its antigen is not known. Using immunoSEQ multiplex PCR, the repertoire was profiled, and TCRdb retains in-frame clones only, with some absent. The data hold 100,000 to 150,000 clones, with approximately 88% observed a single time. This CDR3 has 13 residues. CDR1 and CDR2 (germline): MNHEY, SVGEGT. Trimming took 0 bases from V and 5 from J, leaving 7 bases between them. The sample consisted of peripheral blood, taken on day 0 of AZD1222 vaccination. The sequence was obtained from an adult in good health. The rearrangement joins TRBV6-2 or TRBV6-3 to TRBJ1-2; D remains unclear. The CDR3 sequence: CASSYSATYGYTF. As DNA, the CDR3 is TGTGCCAGCAGTTACTCGGCAACTTATGGCTACACCTTC.